The rows below give T cell receptor beta chains drawn from one sample of a study of blood T cell repertoires in COVID-19. Profiled with immunoSEQ multiplex PCR; TCRdb holds only in-frame clones, not every one. The sample carries about 410,000 clones, 70% to 90% recorded once. Input material: peripheral blood. These receptors were collected from a woman aged 25 to 45 with active or convalescent COVID-19. CDR3s include the opening cysteine and the closing phenylalanine or tryptophan. The D gene is left open where the match is weak. Clone size appears in some rows only: once, few, many, or a class for an expanded clone.

NA,TRBJ2-7,TRBV20-1,NA,TGCAGTGCTAGTGGGCAGATGAACGAGCAGTACTTC,CSASGQMNEQYF
NA,TRBJ2-1,TRBV4-1,TRBD2,TGCGCCAGCAGCCAAGGGACTAGCGGGGGGCACTCCTACAATGAGCAGTTCTTC,CASSQGTSGGHSYNEQFF
NA,TRBJ1-2,TRBV6-6,NA,TGTGCCAGCAGTTCGTCGGACAGCCTCTATGGCTACACCTTC,CASSSSDSLYGYTF
few,TRBJ2-5,TRBV5-1,NA,TGCGCCAGCAGCTTGGGGGTAAGCGGTCTCCAAGAGACCCAGTACTTC,CASSLGVSGLQETQYF
few,TRBJ1-2,TRBV6-5,TRBD1,TGTGCCAGCAGCTCAGGGGGCCGGGGCTACACCTTC,CASSSGGRGYTF
NA,TRBJ2-1,TRBV7-7,NA,TGTGCCAGCAGCTTAGGAACAGGGAGACAGGCCAATGAGCAGTTCTTC,CASSLGTGRQANEQFF
NA,TRBJ1-1,TRBV20-1,NA,TGCAGTGCTAGAATCATCACTGAAGCTTTCTTT,CSARIITEAFF
once,TRBJ1-1,TRBV19,NA,TGTGCCAGTACCCTGGTCCGGGGGAACACTGAAGCTTTCTTT,CASTLVRGNTEAFF
NA,TRBJ1-2,TRBV6-1,TRBD1,TGTGCCAGCAGTCCCGCGGACAGGGGGCATGGCTACACCTTC,CASSPADRGHGYTF
once,TRBJ2-1,TRBV5-1,NA,TGCGCCAGCAGCCAGGGGGCGGGGGGGCCGAATGAGCAGTTCTTC,CASSQGAGGPNEQFF
few,TRBJ1-1,TRBV3-1/TRBV3-2,NA,TGTGCCAGCAGCCAAATGGGGGGAGGTGAAGCTTTCTTT,CASSQMGGGEAFF
NA,TRBJ1-4,TRBV10-3,TRBD1,TGTGCCACCCGCACTTCGACAGGGTCTAATGAAAAACTGTTTTTT,CATRTSTGSNEKLFF
NA,TRBJ1-2,TRBV11-2,NA,TGTGCCAGCAGCGCGACTCTCGAAGGCTACACCTTC,CASSATLEGYTF
NA,TRBJ2-3,TRBV5-1,TRBD2,TGCGCCAGCCGGGACGGGGGGGCCACAGATACGCAGTATTTT,CASRDGGATDTQYF
NA,TRBJ1-3,TRBV7-9,NA,TGTGCCAGCAGCCCAATTCGGGGCTCTGGAAACACCATATATTTT,CASSPIRGSGNTIYF
NA,TRBJ1-1,TRBV4-1,TRBD1,TGCGCCAGCAGCCCCGAAGGTGGGACAGACGAAGCTTTCTTT,CASSPEGGTDEAFF
once,TRBJ2-7,TRBV5-6,TRBD1,TGTGCCAGCAGCCCGGGACAGAAATCCTACGAGCAGTACTTC,CASSPGQKSYEQYF
NA,TRBJ1-1,TRBV7-8,NA,TGTGCCAGCAGCTTAGTTCGGGGTGAAGCTTTCTTT,CASSLVRGEAFF
NA,TRBJ1-4,TRBV3-1/TRBV3-2,NA,TGTGCCAGCAGTCACTGGGGGACTGCGAATGAAAAACTGTTTTTT,CASSHWGTANEKLFF
once,TRBJ1-5,TRBV5-1,NA,TGCGCCAGCAGCTTGGACAGCGGGGACCAGCCCCAGCATTTT,CASSLDSGDQPQHF
NA,TRBJ2-3,TRBV29-1,NA,TGCAGCGTTGATGGGCAGAGCACAGATACGCAGTATTTT,CSVDGQSTDTQYF
NA,TRBJ1-5,TRBV5-6,NA,TGTGCCAGCCACTCATTTAATCAGCCCCAGCATTTT,CASHSFNQPQHF
NA,TRBJ1-1,TRBV27,TRBD1,TGTGCCAGCAGTTCGTTAGGGACAGGTTGGGCTGAAGCTTTCTTT,CASSSLGTGWAEAFF
NA,TRBJ2-1,TRBV9,TRBD1,TGTGCCAGCAGCGTAGCTAACACAGGGGGTCCAAGAGAGCAGTTCTTC,CASSVANTGGPREQFF
NA,TRBJ2-1,TRBV2,TRBD2,TGTGCCAGCAGTCTAGCGGGAGCCCTCAATGAGCAGTTCTTC,CASSLAGALNEQFF
NA,TRBJ2-3,TRBV5-1,TRBD2,TGCGCCAGCAGCTTGGTTGGACTAGCGGGGAGCACAGATACGCAGTATTTT,CASSLVGLAGSTDTQYF
NA,TRBJ1-6,TRBV10-3,TRBD1,TGTGCCATAGGGGACAGGGGCTCCTATAATTCACCCCTCCACTTT,CAIGDRGSYNSPLHF
NA,TRBJ2-1,TRBV5-1,TRBD2,TGCGCCAGCGGTCAGACTAGCGGGAACAATGAGCAGTTCTTC,CASGQTSGNNEQFF